The subject of this entry is one T cell receptor (beta chain). Its antigen is unidentified. Individuals having autoimmune disease history or systemic immunosuppression were not enrolled. These data are taken from a study of OX40 agonist ivuxolimab in advanced cancers. In the study overall: Across the patients, intravenous ivuxolimab was delivered every 2 weeks at 0.01 to 10 mg/kg. A history of anti-PD-1, anti-PD-L1 or anti-CTLA-4 therapy was acceptable, and 40% to 45% had some.

Produced via immunoSEQ multiplex PCR; TCRdb's table is partial and in-frame only. The table has 60,000 to 70,000 clones, roughly 88% seen once; the top ten hold approximately 0.3%. Findings and caveats of the study: Low normalized T-cell clonal expansion was additionally recorded for some nonresponders.

Trimming cost V 4 bases and J 0 bases, with 13 bases left between them. Germline-derived CDR1 and CDR2 are SGHRS and YFSETQ. This CDR3 spans 16 amino acids. This receptor was obtained from an adult with an advanced solid tumor such as melanoma, head and neck, liver or kidney cancer. V usage is TRBV5-1 and J usage is TRBJ1-4, with D unresolved. The input for sequencing was CD4+ or CD8+ T cells sorted from blood, taken in a trial of the OX40 agonist ivuxolimab. CDR3 bases: TGCGCCAGCAGCCCGGTGGTTGCTGCAACTAATGAAAAACTGTTTTTT. Translation gives CASSPVVAATNEKLFF.